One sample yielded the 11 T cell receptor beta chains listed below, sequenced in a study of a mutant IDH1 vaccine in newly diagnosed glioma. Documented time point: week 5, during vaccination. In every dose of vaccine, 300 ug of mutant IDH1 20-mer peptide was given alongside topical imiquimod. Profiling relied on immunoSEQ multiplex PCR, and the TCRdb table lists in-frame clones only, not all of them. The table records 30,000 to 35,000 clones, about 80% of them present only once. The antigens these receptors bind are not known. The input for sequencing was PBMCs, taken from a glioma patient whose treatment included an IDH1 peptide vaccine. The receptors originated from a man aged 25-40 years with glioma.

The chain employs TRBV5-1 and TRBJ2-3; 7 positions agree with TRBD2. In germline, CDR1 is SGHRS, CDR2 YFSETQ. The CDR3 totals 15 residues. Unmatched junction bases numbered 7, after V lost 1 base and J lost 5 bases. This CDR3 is CASSLYLGEGDTQYF. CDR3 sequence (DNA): TGCGCCAGCAGCTTGTATTTAGGGGAGGGAGATACGCAGTATTTT.

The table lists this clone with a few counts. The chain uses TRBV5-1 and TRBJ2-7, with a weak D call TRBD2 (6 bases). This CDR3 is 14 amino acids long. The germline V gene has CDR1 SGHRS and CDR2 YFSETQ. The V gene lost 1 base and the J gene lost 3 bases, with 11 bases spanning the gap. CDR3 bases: TGCGCCAGCAGCTTGAGCGGAGGGGACTACGAGCAGTACTTC. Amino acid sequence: CASSLSGGDYEQYF. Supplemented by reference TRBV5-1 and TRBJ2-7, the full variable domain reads KAGVTQTPRYLIKTRGQQVTLSCSPISGHRSVSWYQQTPGQGLQFLFEYFSETQRNKGNFPGRFSGRQFSNSRSEMNVSTLELGDSALYLCASSLSGGDYEQYFGPGTRLTVT.

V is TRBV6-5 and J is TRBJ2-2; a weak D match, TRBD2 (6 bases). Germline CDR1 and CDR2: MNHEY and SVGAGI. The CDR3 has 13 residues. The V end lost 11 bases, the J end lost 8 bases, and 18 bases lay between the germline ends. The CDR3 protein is CAAGRGLWGELFF. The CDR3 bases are TGTGCCGCGGGGCGGGGCCTCTGGGGGGAGCTGTTTTTT.

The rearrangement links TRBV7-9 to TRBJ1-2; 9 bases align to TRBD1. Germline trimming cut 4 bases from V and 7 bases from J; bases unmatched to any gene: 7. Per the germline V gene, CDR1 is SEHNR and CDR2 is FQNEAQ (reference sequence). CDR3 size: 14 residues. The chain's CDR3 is CASSSVPGQGGYTF. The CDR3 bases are TGTGCCAGCAGCTCAGTCCCGGGACAGGGTGGCTACACCTTC.

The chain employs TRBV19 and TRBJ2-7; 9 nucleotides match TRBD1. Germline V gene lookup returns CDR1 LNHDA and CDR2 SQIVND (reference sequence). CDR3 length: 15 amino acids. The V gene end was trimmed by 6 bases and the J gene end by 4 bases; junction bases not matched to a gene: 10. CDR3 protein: CASRIGGTGQYEQYF. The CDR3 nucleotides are TGTGCCAGTAGGATCGGGGGGACAGGGCAATACGAGCAGTACTTC. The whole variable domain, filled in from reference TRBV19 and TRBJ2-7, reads DGGITQSPKYLFRKEGQNVTLSCEQNLNHDAMYWYRQDPGQGLRLIYYSQIVNDFQKGDIAEGYSVSREKKESFPLTVTSAQKNPTAFYLCASRIGGTGQYEQYFGPGTRLTVT.

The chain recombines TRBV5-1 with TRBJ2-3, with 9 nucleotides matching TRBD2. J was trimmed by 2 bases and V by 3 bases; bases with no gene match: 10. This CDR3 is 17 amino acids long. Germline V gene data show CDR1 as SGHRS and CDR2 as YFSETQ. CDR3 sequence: CASSSVLRGGITDTQYF. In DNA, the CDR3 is TGCGCCAGCAGCTCCGTTCTGCGGGGGGGTATCACAGATACGCAGTATTTT.

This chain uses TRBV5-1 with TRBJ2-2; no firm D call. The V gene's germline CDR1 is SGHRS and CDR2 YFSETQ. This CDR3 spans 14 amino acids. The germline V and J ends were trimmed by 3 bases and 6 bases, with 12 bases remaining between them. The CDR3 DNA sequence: TGCGCCAGCAGCTGGACCTACGGACCCGGGGAGCTGTTTTTT. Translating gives CASSWTYGPGELFF.

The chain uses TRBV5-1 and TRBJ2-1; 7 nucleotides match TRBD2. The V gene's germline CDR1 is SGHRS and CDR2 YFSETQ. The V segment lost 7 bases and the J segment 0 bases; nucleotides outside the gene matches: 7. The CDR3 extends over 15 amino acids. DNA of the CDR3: TGCGCCAGCCGTTCCCTAGCGGACTCCTACAATGAGCAGTTCTTC. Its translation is CASRSLADSYNEQFF.

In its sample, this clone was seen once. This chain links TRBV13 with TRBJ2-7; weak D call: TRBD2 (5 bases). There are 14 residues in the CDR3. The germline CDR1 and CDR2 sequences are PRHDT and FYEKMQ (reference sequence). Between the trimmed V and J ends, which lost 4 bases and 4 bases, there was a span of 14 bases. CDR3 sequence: CASSSPDSFYEQYF. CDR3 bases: TGTGCCAGCAGCTCTCCGGACTCCTTTTACGAGCAGTACTTC.

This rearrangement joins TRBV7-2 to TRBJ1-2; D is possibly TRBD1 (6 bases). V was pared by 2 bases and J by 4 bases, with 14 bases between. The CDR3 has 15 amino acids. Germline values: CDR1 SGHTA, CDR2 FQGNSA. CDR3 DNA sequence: TGTGCCAGCAGCTTAAGTCAAGACAGGAGCTATGGCTACACCTTC. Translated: CASSLSQDRSYGYTF.

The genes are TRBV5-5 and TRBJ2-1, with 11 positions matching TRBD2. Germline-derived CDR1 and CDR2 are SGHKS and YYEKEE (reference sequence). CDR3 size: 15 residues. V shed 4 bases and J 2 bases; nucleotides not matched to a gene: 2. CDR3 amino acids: CASSRGLAAYNEQFF. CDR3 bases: TGTGCCAGCAGCCGGGGACTAGCGGCCTACAATGAGCAGTTCTTC. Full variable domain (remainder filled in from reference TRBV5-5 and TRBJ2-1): DAGVTQSPTHLIKTRGQQVTLRCSPISGHKSVSWYQQVLGQGPQFIFQYYEKEERGRGNFPDRFSARQFPNYSSELNVNALLLGDSALYLCASSRGLAAYNEQFFGPGTRLTVL.